These T cell receptor beta chains were read from a single sample in a study of identical twins. Via MiXCR, TCRdb re-called the 5' RACE reads, giving one row per CDR3 protein. The data show approximately 600,000 distinct CDR3 sequences, around 9.6% seen once. This sample also belongs to another study, concerning yellow fever vaccine responses in identical twins.

Sequenced input: PBMCs. All receptors come from a woman aged 18-29 years in good health. The CDR3 runs from the conserved cysteine through the conserved F or W. The D gene is left open where the match is weak. Clone size is stated in some rows and not others, as once, few, many or a class when expanded.

abundance: few
j_gene: TRBJ2-1
d_gene: NA
v_gene: TRBV29-1
CDR3aa: CSVVYSGVLNEQFF
CDR3nt: TGCAGCGTTGTTTATTCGGGAGTACTCAATGAGCAGTTCTTC

abundance: few
j_gene: TRBJ2-7
d_gene: NA
v_gene: TRBV5-1
CDR3aa: CASSPRESSYEQYF
CDR3nt: TGCGCCAGCAGCCCCAGGGAAAGCTCCTACGAGCAGTACTTC

abundance: many
j_gene: TRBJ2-7
d_gene: NA
v_gene: TRBV20-1
CDR3aa: CSAKDGRTGYEQYF
CDR3nt: TGCAGTGCAAAGGACGGGAGAACGGGCTACGAGCAGTACTTC

abundance: NA
j_gene: TRBJ2-3
d_gene: TRBD2
v_gene: TRBV20-1
CDR3aa: CSAKPAAGGFHTQYF
CDR3nt: TGCAGTGCTAAGCCCGCCGCGGGAGGATTTCATACGCAGTATTTT

abundance: few
j_gene: TRBJ2-6
d_gene: NA
v_gene: TRBV2
CDR3aa: CASWTARTVSGANVLTF
CDR3nt: TGTGCCAGCTGGACAGCGAGAACTGTCTCTGGGGCCAACGTCCTGACTTTC

abundance: many
j_gene: TRBJ1-5
d_gene: NA
v_gene: TRBV29-1
CDR3aa: CSARDGGPNQPQHF
CDR3nt: TGCAGCGCCCGGGACGGGGGTCCCAATCAGCCCCAGCATTTT

abundance: NA
j_gene: TRBJ2-7
d_gene: NA
v_gene: TRBV20-1
CDR3aa: CSARDFSHGTSYEQYF
CDR3nt: TGCAGTGCTAGAGATTTCTCCCACGGAACCTCCTACGAGCAGTACTTC

abundance: many
j_gene: TRBJ2-5
d_gene: TRBD2
v_gene: TRBV4-1
CDR3aa: CASSQGLATETQYF
CDR3nt: TGCGCCAGCAGCCAAGGACTAGCTACGGAGACCCAGTACTTC

abundance: NA
j_gene: TRBJ2-3
d_gene: NA
v_gene: TRBV7-2
CDR3aa: CASSSQGRLLDTQYF
CDR3nt: TGTGCCAGCAGCTCACAGGGCCGCCTATTGGATACGCAGTATTTT

abundance: many
j_gene: TRBJ2-3
d_gene: NA
v_gene: TRBV20-1
CDR3aa: CSARAPSTDTQYF
CDR3nt: TGCAGTGCTAGAGCACCGAGCACAGATACGCAGTATTTT

abundance: many
j_gene: TRBJ2-7
d_gene: NA
v_gene: TRBV7-9
CDR3aa: CASSSRTTDHEQYF
CDR3nt: TGTGCCAGCAGCTCCCGGACGACCGACCACGAGCAGTACTTC

abundance: NA
j_gene: TRBJ2-3
d_gene: TRBD2
v_gene: TRBV20-1
CDR3aa: CSARDFLPSTSGENTDTQYF
CDR3nt: TGCAGTGCTAGAGATTTCCTCCCGTCGACTAGCGGGGAAAACACAGATACGCAGTATTTT

abundance: NA
j_gene: TRBJ2-2
d_gene: NA
v_gene: TRBV5-5
CDR3aa: CASSPGLLGTGELFF
CDR3nt: TGTGCCAGCAGCCCCGGGCTTTTAGGAACCGGGGAGCTGTTTTTT

abundance: NA
j_gene: TRBJ2-5
d_gene: TRBD1
v_gene: TRBV7-9
CDR3aa: CASASDRGGETQYF
CDR3nt: TGTGCCAGTGCATCGGACAGGGGTGGAGAGACCCAGTACTTC

abundance: many
j_gene: TRBJ2-1
d_gene: NA
v_gene: TRBV29-1
CDR3aa: CSVEDIRRNEQFF
CDR3nt: TGCAGCGTTGAAGATATAAGGAGGAATGAGCAGTTCTTC

abundance: many
j_gene: TRBJ2-7
d_gene: NA
v_gene: TRBV29-1
CDR3aa: CSVATASPYEQYF
CDR3nt: TGCAGCGTTGCGACAGCTAGTCCCTACGAGCAGTACTTC

abundance: NA
j_gene: TRBJ2-1
d_gene: NA
v_gene: TRBV7-9
CDR3aa: CASSSPTGLEQFF
CDR3nt: TGTGCCAGCAGCTCCCCCACCGGGTTGGAGCAGTTCTTC

abundance: many
j_gene: TRBJ2-1
d_gene: NA
v_gene: TRBV29-1
CDR3aa: CSFRRNEQFF
CDR3nt: TGCAGCTTCCGTCGCAATGAGCAGTTCTTC

abundance: many
j_gene: TRBJ2-7
d_gene: TRBD1
v_gene: TRBV20-1
CDR3aa: CSASTGYPYEQYF
CDR3nt: TGCAGTGCATCGACAGGGTATCCCTACGAGCAGTACTTC

abundance: many
j_gene: TRBJ1-5
d_gene: NA
v_gene: TRBV4-3
CDR3aa: CASSQEGYSNQPQHF
CDR3nt: TGCGCCAGCAGCCAAGAAGGGTATAGCAATCAGCCCCAGCATTTT

abundance: NA
j_gene: TRBJ2-1
d_gene: NA
v_gene: TRBV7-9
CDR3aa: CASSLEDEAREFF
CDR3nt: TGTGCCAGCAGCTTAGAGGACGAGGCACGGGAGTTCTTC

abundance: NA
j_gene: TRBJ1-4
d_gene: NA
v_gene: TRBV7-2
CDR3aa: CASSPGTTNEKLFF
CDR3nt: TGTGCCAGCAGCCCGGGAACAACTAATGAAAAACTGTTTTTT

abundance: many
j_gene: TRBJ1-4
d_gene: NA
v_gene: TRBV10-3
CDR3aa: CAISGDQFNEKLFF
CDR3nt: TGTGCCATCAGTGGGGACCAATTTAATGAAAAACTGTTTTTT

abundance: NA
j_gene: TRBJ2-7
d_gene: NA
v_gene: TRBV20-1
CDR3aa: CSATSYFSYEQYF
CDR3nt: TGCAGTGCTACTTCCTATTTCTCCTACGAGCAGTACTTC

abundance: few
j_gene: TRBJ2-2
d_gene: NA
v_gene: TRBV29-1
CDR3aa: CSALTGNTGELFF
CDR3nt: TGCAGCGCCTTGACAGGGAACACCGGGGAGCTGTTTTTT

abundance: NA
j_gene: TRBJ2-7
d_gene: TRBD2
v_gene: TRBV12-3/TRBV12-4
CDR3aa: CASSPRGGSRTYEQYF
CDR3nt: TGTGCCAGCAGCCCCCGCGGCGGGAGTCGGACCTACGAGCAGTACTTC

abundance: many
j_gene: TRBJ1-6
d_gene: NA
v_gene: TRBV7-2
CDR3aa: CASSHPELNSPLHF
CDR3nt: TGTGCCAGCAGCCATCCGGAACTTAATTCACCCCTCCACTTT

abundance: NA
j_gene: TRBJ2-7
d_gene: NA
v_gene: TRBV6-5
CDR3aa: CASSYQTLGGSYYEQYF
CDR3nt: TGTGCCAGCAGTTACCAGACGCTCGGGGGCAGTTATTACGAGCAGTACTTC

abundance: few
j_gene: TRBJ2-7
d_gene: TRBD2
v_gene: TRBV4-2
CDR3aa: CASSLKAGESYEQYF
CDR3nt: TGTGCCAGCAGCCTAAAGGCGGGAGAGTCCTACGAGCAGTACTTC

abundance: NA
j_gene: TRBJ1-5
d_gene: NA
v_gene: TRBV6-2/TRBV6-3
CDR3aa: CASSYLIGDSNQPQHF
CDR3nt: TGTGCCAGCAGTTACCTCATCGGTGATAGCAATCAGCCCCAGCATTTT

abundance: many
j_gene: TRBJ2-3
d_gene: NA
v_gene: TRBV12-3/TRBV12-4
CDR3aa: CASTVLGASTDTQYF
CDR3nt: TGTGCCAGCACCGTGTTGGGTGCTAGCACAGATACGCAGTATTTT

abundance: many
j_gene: TRBJ1-1
d_gene: TRBD1
v_gene: TRBV5-4
CDR3aa: CASSLQGARTEAFF
CDR3nt: TGTGCCAGCAGCTTGCAGGGGGCTCGGACTGAAGCTTTCTTT

abundance: few
j_gene: TRBJ2-3
d_gene: TRBD2
v_gene: TRBV9
CDR3aa: CASSPGTSGGLLVVADTQYF
CDR3nt: TGTGCCAGCAGCCCTGGGACTAGCGGGGGACTTCTTGTAGTCGCAGATACGCAGTATTTT

abundance: NA
j_gene: TRBJ2-7
d_gene: TRBD2
v_gene: TRBV29-1
CDR3aa: CSVEGTSGSITYEQYF
CDR3nt: TGCAGCGTTGAAGGGACTAGCGGGAGCATCACCTACGAGCAGTACTTC

abundance: NA
j_gene: TRBJ2-4
d_gene: NA
v_gene: TRBV2
CDR3aa: CASSETATLAKNIQYF
CDR3nt: TGTGCCAGCAGTGAGACAGCCACTCTAGCCAAAAACATTCAGTACTTC

abundance: few
j_gene: TRBJ2-1
d_gene: NA
v_gene: TRBV5-1
CDR3aa: CASSLAGREWQFF
CDR3nt: TGCGCCAGCAGCTTGGCAGGGCGTGAATGGCAGTTCTTC

abundance: many
j_gene: TRBJ2-2
d_gene: NA
v_gene: TRBV5-6
CDR3aa: CAPHRTGSTGELFF
CDR3nt: TGTGCCCCTCACCGGACCGGGAGCACCGGGGAGCTGTTTTTT

abundance: few
j_gene: TRBJ2-5
d_gene: TRBD2
v_gene: TRBV10-3
CDR3aa: CAISGGGETQYF
CDR3nt: TGTGCCATCAGTGGGGGGGGGGAGACCCAGTACTTC

abundance: many
j_gene: TRBJ2-2
d_gene: TRBD1
v_gene: TRBV27
CDR3aa: CASSPSRGSGELFF
CDR3nt: TGTGCCAGCAGTCCCTCCAGGGGGTCAGGGGAGCTGTTTTTT

abundance: NA
j_gene: TRBJ2-3
d_gene: NA
v_gene: TRBV7-2
CDR3aa: CASRGSGGSTDTQYF
CDR3nt: TGTGCCAGCAGGGGGTCCGGGGGAAGCACAGATACGCAGTATTTT

abundance: NA
j_gene: TRBJ2-7
d_gene: NA
v_gene: TRBV15
CDR3aa: CATRSPYADEQYF
CDR3nt: TGTGCCACCAGGAGTCCATATGCGGACGAGCAGTACTTC

abundance: many
j_gene: TRBJ1-2
d_gene: NA
v_gene: TRBV5-5
CDR3aa: CASSLVQGRGYGYTF
CDR3nt: TGTGCCAGCAGCTTGGTCCAGGGGCGCGGCTATGGCTACACCTTC

abundance: few
j_gene: TRBJ2-1
d_gene: TRBD1
v_gene: TRBV20-1
CDR3aa: CSAYLTGDEQFF
CDR3nt: TGCAGTGCTTACCTCACAGGGGATGAGCAGTTCTTC

abundance: NA
j_gene: TRBJ2-3
d_gene: TRBD2
v_gene: TRBV29-1
CDR3aa: CSVGGLAVTDSQYF
CDR3nt: TGCAGCGTTGGCGGGCTAGCGGTCACAGATTCACAGTATTTT

abundance: NA
j_gene: TRBJ2-1
d_gene: NA
v_gene: TRBV5-6
CDR3aa: CASSLDERSQFF
CDR3nt: TGTGCCAGCAGCTTGGACGAGCGCTCGCAGTTCTTC

abundance: few
j_gene: TRBJ2-1
d_gene: TRBD1
v_gene: TRBV12-3/TRBV12-4
CDR3aa: CASSTGTGSGNEQFF
CDR3nt: TGTGCCAGCTCAACCGGGACAGGGAGTGGGAATGAGCAGTTCTTC

abundance: many
j_gene: TRBJ2-6
d_gene: TRBD1
v_gene: TRBV11-1
CDR3aa: CASSPSGQGLSGANVLTF
CDR3nt: TGTGCCAGCAGCCCATCGGGACAGGGATTATCTGGGGCCAACGTCCTGACTTTC

abundance: few
j_gene: TRBJ2-6
d_gene: TRBD1
v_gene: TRBV6-1
CDR3aa: CASRPDRVHSGANVLTF
CDR3nt: TGTGCCAGCAGGCCGGACAGGGTTCACTCTGGGGCCAACGTCCTGACTTTC